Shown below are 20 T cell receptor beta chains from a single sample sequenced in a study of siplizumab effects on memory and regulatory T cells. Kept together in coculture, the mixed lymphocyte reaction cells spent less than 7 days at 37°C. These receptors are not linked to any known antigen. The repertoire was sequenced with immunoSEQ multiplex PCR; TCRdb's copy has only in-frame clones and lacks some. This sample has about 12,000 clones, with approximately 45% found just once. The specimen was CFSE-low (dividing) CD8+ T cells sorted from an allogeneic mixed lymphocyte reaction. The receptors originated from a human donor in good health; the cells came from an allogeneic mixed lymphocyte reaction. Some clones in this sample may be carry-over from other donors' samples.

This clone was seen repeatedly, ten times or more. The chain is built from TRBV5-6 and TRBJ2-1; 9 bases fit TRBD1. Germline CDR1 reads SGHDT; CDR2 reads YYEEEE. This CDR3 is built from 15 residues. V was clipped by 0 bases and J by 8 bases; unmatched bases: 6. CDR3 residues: CASSLDLGQGDEQFF. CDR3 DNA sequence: TGTGCCAGCAGCTTGGATCTGGGACAGGGCGATGAGCAGTTCTTC.

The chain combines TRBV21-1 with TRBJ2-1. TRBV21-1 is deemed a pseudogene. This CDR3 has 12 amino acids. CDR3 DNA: TGTGCCAGCAGCAAATGCGACGATTTACAGTTCTTC. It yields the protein CASSKCDDLQFF.

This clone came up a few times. CDR3 sequence reads: CASSLGQGNQPQHF. As DNA, the CDR3 is TGTGCCAGCAGCTTAGGACAGGGTAACCAGCCCCAGCATTTT. The chain carries TRBV7-6 and TRBJ1-5; 7 nucleotides line up with TRBD1. Germline V lookup: CDR1 SGHVS, CDR2 FNYEAQ. V dropped 1 base and J dropped 7; count of bases not matched to a gene: 4. The CDR3 spans 14 residues.

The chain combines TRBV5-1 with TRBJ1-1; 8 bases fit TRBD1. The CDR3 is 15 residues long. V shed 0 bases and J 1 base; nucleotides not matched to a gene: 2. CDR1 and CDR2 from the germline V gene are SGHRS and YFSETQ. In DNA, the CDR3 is TGCGCCAGCAGCTTGGTCGGGACAGGGAACACTGAAGCTTTCTTT. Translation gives CASSLVGTGNTEAFF.

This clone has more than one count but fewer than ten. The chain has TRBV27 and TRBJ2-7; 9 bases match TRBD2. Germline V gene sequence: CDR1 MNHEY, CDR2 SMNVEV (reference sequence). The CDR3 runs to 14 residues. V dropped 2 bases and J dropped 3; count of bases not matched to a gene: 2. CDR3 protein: CASSLIAGVYEQYF. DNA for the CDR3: TGTGCCAGCAGTTTAATAGCGGGGGTCTACGAGCAGTACTTC.

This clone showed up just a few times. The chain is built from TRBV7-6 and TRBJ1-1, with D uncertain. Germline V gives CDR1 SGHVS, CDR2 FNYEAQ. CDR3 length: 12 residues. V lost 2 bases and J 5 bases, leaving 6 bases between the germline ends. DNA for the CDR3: TGTGCCAGCAGCTTATTGAGGACTGAAGCTTTCTTT. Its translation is CASSLLRTEAFF.

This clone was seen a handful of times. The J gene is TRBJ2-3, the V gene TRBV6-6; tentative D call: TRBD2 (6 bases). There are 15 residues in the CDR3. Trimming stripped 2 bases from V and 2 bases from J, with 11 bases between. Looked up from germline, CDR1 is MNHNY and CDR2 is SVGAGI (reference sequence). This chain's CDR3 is CASSYRDSYTDTQYF. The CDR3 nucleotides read TGTGCCAGCAGTTACCGGGACTCCTACACAGATACGCAGTATTTT.

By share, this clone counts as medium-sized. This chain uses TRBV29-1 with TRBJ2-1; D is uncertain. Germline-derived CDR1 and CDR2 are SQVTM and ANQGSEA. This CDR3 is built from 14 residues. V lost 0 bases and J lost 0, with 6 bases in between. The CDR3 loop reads CSVEDFSSYNEQFF. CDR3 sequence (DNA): TGCAGCGTTGAAGATTTCAGCTCCTACAATGAGCAGTTCTTC.

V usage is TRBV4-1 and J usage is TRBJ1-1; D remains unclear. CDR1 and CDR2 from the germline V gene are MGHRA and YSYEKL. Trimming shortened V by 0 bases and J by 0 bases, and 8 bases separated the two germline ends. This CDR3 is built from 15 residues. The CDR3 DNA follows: TGCGCCAGCAGCCAAGAGAAGTCGCTGAACACTGAAGCTTTCTTT. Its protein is CASSQEKSLNTEAFF.

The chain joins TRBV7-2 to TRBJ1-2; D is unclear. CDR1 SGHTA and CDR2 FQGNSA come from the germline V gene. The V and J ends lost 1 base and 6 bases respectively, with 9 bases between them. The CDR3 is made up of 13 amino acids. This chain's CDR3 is CASSLGIKDGYTF. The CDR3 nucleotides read TGTGCCAGCAGCTTAGGAATAAAGGATGGCTACACCTTC.

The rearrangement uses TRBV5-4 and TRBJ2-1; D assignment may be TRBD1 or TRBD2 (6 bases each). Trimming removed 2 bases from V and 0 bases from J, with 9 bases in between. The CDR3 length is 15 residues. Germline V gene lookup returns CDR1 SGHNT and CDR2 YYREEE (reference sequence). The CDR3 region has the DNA TGTGCCAGCAGCTTTGGGGGGCCCTCCTACAATGAGCAGTTCTTC. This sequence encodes CASSFGGPSYNEQFF.

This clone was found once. CDR3: CSVATGNGELFF. CDR3 nucleotides: TGCAGCGTAGCAACAGGGAACGGGGAGCTGTTTTTT. The J gene is TRBJ2-2, the V gene TRBV29-1; D may be TRBD1 (6 bases). CDR3 size: 12 residues. The V gene's germline CDR1 is SQVTM and CDR2 ANQGSEA. The V end was cut by 6 bases, the J end by 7 bases, with 12 bases between.

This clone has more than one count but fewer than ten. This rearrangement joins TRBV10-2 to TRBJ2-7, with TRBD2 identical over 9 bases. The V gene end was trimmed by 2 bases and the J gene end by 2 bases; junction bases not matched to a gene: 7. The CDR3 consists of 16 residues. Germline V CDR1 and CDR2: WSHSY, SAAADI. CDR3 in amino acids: CASSERLADNPYEQYF. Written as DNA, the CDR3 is TGCGCCAGCAGTGAGAGACTAGCGGACAATCCCTACGAGCAGTACTTC.

The CDR3 DNA is TGTGCCAGCAGTTCCGACAATGAGCAGTTCTTC. This translates into CASSSDNEQFF. The chain recombines TRBV11-2 with TRBJ2-1; no clear D gene. The CDR3 length is 11 residues. V was pared by 6 bases and J by 5 bases, with 5 bases between. Germline assignment: CDR1 SGHAT and CDR2 FQNNGV.

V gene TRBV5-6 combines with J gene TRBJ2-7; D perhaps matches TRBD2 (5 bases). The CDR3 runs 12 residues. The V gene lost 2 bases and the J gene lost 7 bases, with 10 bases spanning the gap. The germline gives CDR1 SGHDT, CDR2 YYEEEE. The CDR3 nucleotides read TGTGCCAGCAGCTTAGGAACGGGAGAGCAGTACTTC. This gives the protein CASSLGTGEQYF.

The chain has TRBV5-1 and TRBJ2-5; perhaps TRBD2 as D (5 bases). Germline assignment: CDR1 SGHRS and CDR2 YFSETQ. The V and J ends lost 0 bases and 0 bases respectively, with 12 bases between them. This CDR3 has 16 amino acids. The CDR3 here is CASSLAAGNYQETQYF. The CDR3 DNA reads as TGCGCCAGCAGCTTGGCCGCCGGGAACTACCAAGAGACCCAGTACTTC.

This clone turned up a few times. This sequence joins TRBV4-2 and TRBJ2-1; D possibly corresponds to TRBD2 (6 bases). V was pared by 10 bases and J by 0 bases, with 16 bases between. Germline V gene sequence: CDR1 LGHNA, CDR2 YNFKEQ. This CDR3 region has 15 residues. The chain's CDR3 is CATAFGSSSYNEQFF. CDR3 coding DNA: TGTGCCACCGCATTCGGGAGCAGCTCCTACAATGAGCAGTTCTTC.

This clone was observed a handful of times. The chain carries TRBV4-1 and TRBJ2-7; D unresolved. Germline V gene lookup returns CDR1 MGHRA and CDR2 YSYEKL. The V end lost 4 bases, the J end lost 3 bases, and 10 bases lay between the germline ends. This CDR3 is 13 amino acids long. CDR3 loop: CASSPEPGYEQYF. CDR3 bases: TGCGCCAGCAGCCCAGAACCAGGCTACGAGCAGTACTTC.

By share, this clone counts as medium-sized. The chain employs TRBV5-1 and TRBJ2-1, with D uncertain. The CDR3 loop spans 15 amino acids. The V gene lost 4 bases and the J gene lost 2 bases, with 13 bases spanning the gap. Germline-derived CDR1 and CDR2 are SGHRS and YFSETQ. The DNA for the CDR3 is TGCGCCAGCAGCACGGAGTCTGTCACCTACAATGAGCAGTTCTTC. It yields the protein CASSTESVTYNEQFF.

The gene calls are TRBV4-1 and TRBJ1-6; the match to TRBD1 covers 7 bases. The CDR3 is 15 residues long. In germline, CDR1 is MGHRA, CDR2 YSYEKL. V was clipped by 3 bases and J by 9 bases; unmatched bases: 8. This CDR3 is CASSQMGQPTSPLHF. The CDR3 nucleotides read TGCGCCAGCAGCCAGATGGGACAGCCTACTTCACCCCTCCACTTT.